These 15 T cell receptor beta chains were all obtained from the same sample, sequenced in a study of T cells in Graves' hyperthyroidism and ophthalmopathy. RNA transcripts gave rise to amplified TCR beta CDR3 regions. The study used the HTBI primer set for a first-round RT-PCR of the TCR CDR3. TCRdb redid the calling of the multiplex PCR reads with MiXCR, one entry per CDR3 protein. The table includes 300,000 to 500,000 distinct CDR3 sequences, about an eighth detected once. Sequencing was done on a sample of blood. The receptors come from a man aged 50 to 60 with Graves' ophthalmopathy.

This clonotype was counted many times. V usage is TRBV3-1 and J usage is TRBJ1-1; tentatively, D is TRBD1 (6 bases). The CDR3 contains 14 residues. Germline loops: CDR1 LGHDT, CDR2 YNNKEL (reference sequence). V was cut by 2 bases and J by 2 bases, with 9 bases left in between. DNA for the CDR3: TGTGCCAGCAGCCAACAGGGGTTTAACACTGAAGCTTTCTTT. It yields the protein CASSQQGFNTEAFF.

The chain recombines TRBV7-9 with TRBJ2-7; 7 nucleotides match TRBD2. Per the germline V gene, CDR1 is SEHNR and CDR2 is FQNEAQ (reference sequence). The CDR3 spans 15 residues. The V gene end was trimmed by 5 bases and the J gene end by 3 bases; junction bases not matched to a gene: 10. DNA for the CDR3: TGTGCCAGCAGCACAAGAGGTGGCGGGAGCTACGAGCAGTACTTC. Translation gives CASSTRGGGSYEQYF.

The V call is TRBV19, the J call TRBJ2-2; D not certain. CDR3 length: 17 residues. V was trimmed by 0 bases and J by 3 bases, leaving 14 bases between them. Germline V gene sequence: CDR1 LNHDA, CDR2 SQIVND (reference sequence). This CDR3 is CASSIELRREDTGELFF. DNA for the CDR3: TGTGCCAGTAGTATAGAGCTGAGGAGAGAGGACACCGGGGAGCTGTTTTTT.

To note about this clonotype: This may be a read error, as it is one base from a much larger clone. V and J are TRBV7-2 and TRBJ2-2; TRBD2 agrees at 7 bases. The CDR3 length is 15 residues. Germline CDR1 SGHTA, CDR2 FQGNSA. The CDR3 reads CASRGGGGNTGEPFF. CDR3 sequence (DNA): TGTGCCAGCAGGGGGGGGGGAGGAAACACCGGGGAGCCGTTTTTT.

This clonotype was observed a handful of times. This sequence joins TRBV5-1 and TRBJ2-5; 10 bases line up with TRBD1. The J segment lost 4 bases and the V segment lost 5 bases, leaving 8 bases of the junction unmatched. The CDR3 runs 15 residues. CDR1 SGHRS and CDR2 YFSETQ come from the germline V gene. CDR3 sequence: CASRKTGGAGETQYF. The CDR3 region has the DNA TGCGCCAGCAGGAAGACAGGGGGCGCGGGAGAGACCCAGTACTTC.

This clonotype was counted many times. DNA of the CDR3: TGTGCCAGCAGCCAAGAAGACCGGGAAAAAGAGACCCAGTACTTC. This sequence encodes CASSQEDREKETQYF. The chain joins TRBV4-2 to TRBJ2-5, with D perhaps TRBD2 (5 bases). The germline gives CDR1 LGHNA, CDR2 YNFKEQ. This CDR3 region has 15 residues. V was trimmed by 0 bases and J by 3 bases, leaving 11 bases between them.

Comments on this clonotype: A read error is possible here, since a much larger clone lies one base away. The chain joins TRBV6-5 to TRBJ2-3; 15 bases are shared with TRBD2. CDR1 and CDR2 from the germline V gene are MNHEY and SVGAGI. This CDR3 has 18 amino acids. The CDR3 loop reads CATSYGTSGRFFADTQYF. The DNA of the CDR3 is TGTGCCACCAGTTACGGGACTAGCGGGAGGTTTTTCGCAGATACGCAGTATTTT.

Of note for this clonotype: A much more abundant neighbour one base away suggests this may be a read error. The chain has TRBV5-1 and TRBJ1-1; D perhaps matches TRBD1 (6 bases). The CDR3 has 13 residues. Germline loops: CDR1 SGHRS, CDR2 YFSETQ. The CDR3 DNA is TGCGCCAGCAGTCGCGGGGGGGGCACTGAAGCTTACTTT. Amino acids: CASSRGGGTEAYF.

The chain combines TRBV12-3 or TRBV12-4 with TRBJ2-3; 10 positions match TRBD2. The CDR3 spans 15 residues. V lost 6 bases to trimming and J lost 4 bases; unmatched junction nucleotides: 7. The CDR3 nucleotides read TGTGCCAGCAGCAAGCTAGCGGGAGTCGCAGATACGCAGTATTTT. It specifies CASSKLAGVADTQYF.

In this sample, this clonotype turned up many times. V and J are TRBV11-2 and TRBJ2-1; tentatively, D is TRBD1 (6 bases). V lost 1 base to trimming and J lost 6 bases, with 16 bases between them. Germline V CDR1 and CDR2: SGHAT, FQNNGV. This CDR3 region has 16 residues. Written as DNA, the CDR3 is TGTGCCAGCAGCTTAGTTGGGGGCCAAGGACTCAATGAGCAGTTCTTC. Translation: CASSLVGGQGLNEQFF.

This clonotype was observed a handful of times. The rearrangement uses TRBV29-1 and TRBJ2-4; TRBD1 matches 8 bases. V shed 4 bases and J 8 bases; nucleotides not matched to a gene: 10. The CDR3 sequence is 14 residues long. From germline, CDR1 is SQVTM and CDR2 ANQGSEA. CDR3 nucleotides: TGCAGCGTTGGACAGGGGTCCCAGTGGGACATTCAGTACTTC. Translated: CSVGQGSQWDIQYF.

This clonotype was found many times. The chain uses TRBV20-1 and TRBJ2-1; no firm D call. The V end was cut by 6 bases, the J end by 4 bases, with 19 bases between. CDR3 length: 15 amino acids. Germline CDR1 reads DFQATT; CDR2 reads SNEGSKA (reference sequence). The CDR3 nucleotides read TGCAGTGCAAAACGACCCGTTAGTGGTTACAATGAGCAGTTCTTC. As protein: CSAKRPVSGYNEQFF.

The V call is TRBV20-1, the J call TRBJ2-3; D might be TRBD1 (6 bases). V dropped 6 bases and J dropped 4 bases, with 20 bases sitting between them. The CDR3 extends over 15 amino acids. The germline gives CDR1 DFQATT, CDR2 SNEGSKA (reference sequence). The CDR3 nucleotides are TGCAGTGCCAGGGGTGCGAGGGGCGCCTCAGATACGCAGTATTTT. It translates to CSARGARGASDTQYF.

The CDR3 sequence: CASSRLWTSVSGETQYF. CDR3 bases: TGTGCCAGCAGTCGCCTTTGGACTAGCGTCTCGGGAGAGACCCAGTACTTC. This chain uses TRBV9 with TRBJ2-5, with 9 positions matching TRBD2. The junction had 15 bases not matched to a gene; V was cut back by 5 bases and J by 4 bases. CDR1 is SGDLS and CDR2 is YYNGEE in the germline V gene. The CDR3 length is 17 residues.

This clonotype has at least ten counts. V is TRBV24-1 and J is TRBJ1-1; 9 positions match TRBD1. Germline V CDR1 and CDR2: KGHDR, SFDVKD. The trim removed 5 bases at V and 5 bases at J, leaving 11 bases unmatched. This CDR3 has 16 amino acids. CDR3 bases: TGTGCCACCAGTGCTACCCCGGGACAGGGAGGTACTGAAGCTTTCTTT. It codes for CATSATPGQGGTEAFF.